Listed here is a single T cell receptor beta chain. The record originates from a study of Graves' ophthalmopathy and Graves' hyperthyroidism. The CDR3 is 16 residues long. Germline V CDR1 and CDR2: ENHRY, SYGVKD. The V and J ends lost 10 bases and 6 bases, in that order; junction bases with no gene match: 19. TCR beta CDR3 amplification used RNA transcripts. Investigators did first-round RT-PCR with HTBI primers, then second-round multiplex PCR. TCRdb analysed the multiplex PCR reads with MiXCR anew, one entry per CDR3 protein. Counted here are about 740,000 distinct CDR3 sequences, 40% occurring once; the ten biggest clones make up roughly 46%.

The V and J genes are TRBV10-3 and TRBJ2-7; 9 bases agree with TRBD2. This clonotype was obtained from an adult man with Graves' ophthalmopathy. Sequenced material: peripheral blood. The CDR3 bases are TGTGCCACTAGCGTTGATTTGGGCGGGAGGGCCGGCGAGCAGTACTTC. It specifies CATSVDLGGRAGEQYF.